The 10 T cell receptor beta chains below were found in one sample sequenced in a study of regulatory T cells in long-lasting Graves disease. To make TCR beta libraries, researchers used iRepertoire HTBI primers and Arm-PCR of CDR3 regions. TCRdb ran MiXCR on the multiplex PCR reads and lists one entry per CDR3 protein. The data hold some 410,000 distinct CDR3 sequences, with roughly 15% observed a single time. Indicated time point: newly diagnosed GD, antithyroid drugs for less than 3 months. RNA from PBMCs was the source of the TCR library. These same data were also listed under a study on T cells in Graves' hyperthyroidism and ophthalmopathy.

Here the sequenced sample was peripheral blood mononuclear cells (PBMCs), taken at new diagnosis, from a patient treated with antithyroid drugs. These receptors all stem from a woman between 25 and 40 years old with Graves disease.

This clonotype was counted a few times. The V gene is TRBV27, the J gene TRBJ2-7; no clear D. V lost 6 bases, J lost 2 bases, and 8 bases lay in between. Germline V CDR1 and CDR2: MNHEY, SMNVEV (reference sequence). This CDR3 is built from 12 residues. This CDR3 is CASRKGPYEQYF. The CDR3 region has the DNA TGTGCCAGCAGAAAAGGGCCCTACGAGCAGTACTTC.

This clonotype was counted many times. This chain links TRBV2 with TRBJ2-7; 8 bases are a match to TRBD2. J lost 4 bases, V lost 8 bases, and 10 bases had no gene match. Germline CDR1 and CDR2: SNHLY and FYNNEI. This CDR3 has 14 residues. The CDR3, as DNA: TGTGCCAGCCTTTGGCGGGGGGCTGAGTACGAGCAGTACTTC. Encoded protein: CASLWRGAEYEQYF.

The chain has TRBV19 and TRBJ2-7, with D uncertain. The CDR3 covers 13 residues. Looked up from germline, CDR1 is LNHDA and CDR2 is SQIVND (reference sequence). V was pared by 0 bases and J by 9 bases, with 12 bases between. CDR3 residues: CASSIEESPGQYF. CDR3 coding DNA: TGTGCCAGTAGTATAGAAGAAAGTCCTGGGCAGTACTTC.

The chain carries TRBV7-9 and TRBJ1-3; a possible D gene is TRBD1 (6 bases). V shed 1 base and J shed 8 bases, with 6 bases lying between them. CDR3 length: 12 residues. Germline V CDR1 and CDR2: SEHNR, FQNEAQ (reference sequence). The CDR3 DNA follows: TGTGCCAGCAGCTTAGACAGGGACACCATATATTTT. This sequence encodes CASSLDRDTIYF.

Of note for this clonotype: An end of the junction differs from the germline gene, which may be a read error. This rearrangement joins TRBV10-3 to TRBJ2-3; 10 bases agree with TRBD2. Per the germline V gene, CDR1 is ENHRY and CDR2 is SYGVKD. CDR3 length: 16 residues. The CDR3 sequence is CAIRPLAGLGTYTQYF. CDR3 nucleotide sequence: TGTGCCATCAGACCACTAGCGGGACTAGGCACATATACGCAGTATTTT.

This clonotype occurred a few times. The chain links TRBV14 to TRBJ1-5, with TRBD1 as a possible D gene (6 bases). Germline CDR1 and CDR2: SGHDN and FVKESK. This CDR3 is built from 15 residues. V was clipped by 8 bases and J by 2 bases, with 16 bases between them. CDR3 amino acids: CASWNRAWRNQPQHF. In DNA form, the CDR3 reads TGTGCCAGCTGGAACAGGGCATGGCGCAATCAGCCCCAGCATTTT.

In this sample, this clonotype turned up many times. The genes are TRBV2 and TRBJ1-4; D is uncertain. The V and J ends lost 3 bases and 0 bases respectively, with 5 bases between them. The CDR3 length is 14 residues. CDR1 is SNHLY and CDR2 is FYNNEI in the germline V gene. The CDR3 nucleotides are TGTGCCAGCAGTGATAGAGCAACTAATGAAAAACTGTTTTTT. It codes for CASSDRATNEKLFF.

V is TRBV4-3 and J is TRBJ2-4; TRBD2 agrees at 14 bases. This CDR3 comprises 20 residues. From germline, CDR1 is LGHNA and CDR2 YSLEER. Germline trimming cut 0 bases from V and 0 bases from J; bases unmatched to any gene: 7. The CDR3 reads CASSQDGGLAGDVAKNIQYF. The CDR3 DNA sequence: TGCGCCAGCAGCCAAGATGGGGGACTAGCGGGAGATGTAGCCAAAAACATTCAGTACTTC.

This clonotype was observed at least ten times. The J gene is TRBJ2-7, the V gene TRBV28, with D hard to call. The CDR3 extends over 14 amino acids. Germline V CDR1 and CDR2: MDHEN, SYDVKM. V lost 3 bases and J lost 6, with 15 bases in between. The CDR3 region has the DNA TGTGCCAGCAGTTTGACGGAGCGTGTAGGCGAGCAGTACTTC. This sequence encodes CASSLTERVGEQYF.

This clonotype was recorded a few times. The CDR3 is CASSVSILLGGNTIYF. The DNA for the CDR3 is TGTGCCAGCAGCGTATCAATCTTACTTGGTGGAAACACCATATATTTT. This chain uses TRBV9 with TRBJ1-3; D remains ambiguous. V was clipped by 1 base and J by 3 bases, with 14 bases between them. This CDR3 spans 16 amino acids. CDR1 is SGDLS and CDR2 is YYNGEE in the germline V gene.